This T cell receptor beta chain was found in a study of blood T cell repertoires in COVID-19. The protocol was immunoSEQ multiplex PCR, while the TCRdb copy is restricted to in-frame clones and leaves out a portion. The sample includes around 300,000 clones, over 75% of them seen just once. This CDR3 comprises 14 residues. Trimming removed 2 bases from V and 8 bases from J; junction bases left unmatched: 5. Per the germline V gene, CDR1 is SGHNT and CDR2 is YENEEA. V gene TRBV11-3 combines with J gene TRBJ2-1; 8 positions agree with TRBD1. The clonotype comes from a young woman who had recovered from COVID-19. Sequenced sample: PBMCs or T cells enriched from blood (not recorded which). CDR3 sequence (DNA): TGTGCCAGCAGCTTAAGGCAGGGGGCGTATGAGCAGTTCTTC. Its protein is CASSLRQGAYEQFF.